The clone carrying this TCR beta chain appeared a single time. The data are from a study of blood T cell repertoires in COVID-19. The CDR3 length is 18 residues. The J segment lost 3 bases and the V segment lost 2 bases, leaving 10 bases of the junction unmatched. Germline lookup yields CDR1 MDHEN and CDR2 SYDVKM. Profiling relied on immunoSEQ multiplex PCR, and the TCRdb table lists in-frame clones only, not all of them. The table records 200,000 to 250,000 clones, more than 70% of them present only once. This chain joins TRBV28 and TRBJ1-6, with 7 bases identical to TRBD1. The clonotype was recovered from an older woman with acute or convalescent COVID-19. Material: peripheral blood. The CDR3 sequence is CASSLPAGGTVYNSPLHF. In DNA, the CDR3 is TGTGCCAGCAGTTTACCCGCGGGGGGGACAGTCTATAATTCACCCCTCCACTTT.